This T cell receptor beta chain was identified in a study of OX40 agonist ivuxolimab in advanced cancers. Study-wide points: Expanded clones were, on average, more numerous in CD8+ T cells than in CD4+.

The protocol was immunoSEQ multiplex PCR, while the TCRdb copy is restricted to in-frame clones and leaves out a portion. The table lists tens of thousands of clones, roughly nine tenths of them singletons. Concerning this clone: Its antigen remains unidentified.

The TCR comes from an adult with an advanced solid tumor such as melanoma, head and neck, liver or kidney cancer. Sequencing was performed on CD4+ or CD8+ T cells sorted from blood, taken in a trial of the OX40 agonist ivuxolimab.

DNA of the CDR3: TGTGCCAGCAGGACTAGCGGGAGGCCAATCTCCTACGAGCAGTACTTC. Protein product: CASRTSGRPISYEQYF. The rearrangement uses TRBV5-6 and TRBJ2-7; 13 positions match TRBD2. J was trimmed by 0 bases and V by 5 bases; bases with no gene match: 5. CDR1 and CDR2 from the germline V gene are SGHDT and YYEEEE. This CDR3 comprises 16 residues.